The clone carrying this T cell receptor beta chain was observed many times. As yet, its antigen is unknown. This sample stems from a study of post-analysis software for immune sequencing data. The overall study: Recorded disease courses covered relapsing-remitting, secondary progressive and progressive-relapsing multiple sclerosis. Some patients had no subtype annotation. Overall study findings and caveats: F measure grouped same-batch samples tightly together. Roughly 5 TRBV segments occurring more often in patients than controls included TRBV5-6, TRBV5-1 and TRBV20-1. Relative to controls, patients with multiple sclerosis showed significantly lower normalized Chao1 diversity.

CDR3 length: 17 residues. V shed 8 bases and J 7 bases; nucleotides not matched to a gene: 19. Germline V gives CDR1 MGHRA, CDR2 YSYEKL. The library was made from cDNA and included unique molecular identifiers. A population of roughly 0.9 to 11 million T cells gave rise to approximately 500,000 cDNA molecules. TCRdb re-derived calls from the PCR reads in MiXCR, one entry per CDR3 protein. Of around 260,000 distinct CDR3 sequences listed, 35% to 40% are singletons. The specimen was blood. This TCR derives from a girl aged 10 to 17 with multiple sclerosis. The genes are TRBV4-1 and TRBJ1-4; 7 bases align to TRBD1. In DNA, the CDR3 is TGCGCCAGCGGTCCAGGGGGACCAACTACTTTGGGTGAAAAACTGTTTTTT. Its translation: CASGPGGPTTLGEKLFF.